The rows below give T cell receptor beta chains drawn from one sample of a study of OX40 agonist ivuxolimab in advanced cancers. Assay: immunoSEQ multiplex PCR; the TCRdb copy retains only in-frame clones and omits some. The sample includes 75,000 to 100,000 clones, about 91% seen only once; the top ten take around 0.31%. The source material was CD4+ or CD8+ T cells sorted from blood, sampled in a trial of the OX40 agonist ivuxolimab. The origin of the receptors is an adult with an advanced solid tumor such as melanoma, head and neck, liver or kidney cancer. The CDR3 runs from the conserved cysteine through the conserved F or W. D genes are given only for firm matches. The size field is filled for only some rows; it gives once, few, many or a size class.

J: TRBJ1-4
size: .
V: TRBV19
D: .
CDR3: CASRPGPFSATNEKLFF
DNA: TGTGCCAGTAGACCGGGACCGTTTAGTGCAACTAATGAAAAACTGTTTTTT

J: TRBJ2-1
size: .
V: TRBV27
D: .
CDR3: CASSFDWMRVDEQFF
DNA: TGTGCCAGCAGTTTCGACTGGATGAGAGTCGATGAGCAGTTCTTC

J: TRBJ1-5
size: .
V: TRBV5-4
D: TRBD1
CDR3: CASSLQGASNQPQHF
DNA: TGTGCCAGCAGCTTGCAGGGGGCGAGCAATCAGCCCCAGCATTTT

J: TRBJ2-5
size: .
V: TRBV4-2
D: .
CDR3: CASSQDWTAGQETQYF
DNA: TGTGCCAGCAGCCAAGATTGGACAGCCGGTCAAGAGACCCAGTACTTC

J: TRBJ2-1
size: once
V: TRBV19
D: .
CDR3: CASRWPGSSYNEQFF
DNA: TGTGCCAGTAGATGGCCGGGAAGCTCCTACAATGAGCAGTTCTTC

J: TRBJ1-6
size: .
V: TRBV19
D: .
CDR3: CASRPLGGNSPLHF
DNA: TGTGCCAGTAGGCCTCTGGGCGGCAATTCACCCCTCCACTTT

J: TRBJ2-3
size: once
V: TRBV5-4
D: .
CDR3: CASSLAGGSTDTQYF
DNA: TGTGCCAGCAGCTTGGCCGGGGGAAGCACAGATACGCAGTATTTT

J: TRBJ2-7
size: .
V: TRBV28
D: TRBD1
CDR3: CASRSRDRAHEQYF
DNA: TGTGCCAGCAGGTCCAGGGACAGGGCCCACGAGCAGTACTTC

J: TRBJ1-1
size: once
V: TRBV7-2
D: .
CDR3: CASSFWTENTEAFF
DNA: TGTGCCAGCAGCTTTTGGACGGAGAACACTGAAGCTTTCTTT

J: TRBJ2-7
size: .
V: TRBV10-3
D: .
CDR3: CAIGKDEQYF
DNA: TGTGCCATCGGTAAGGACGAGCAGTACTTC

J: TRBJ1-4
size: once
V: TRBV10-2
D: .
CDR3: CASRDTTTNEKLFF
DNA: TGCGCCAGCAGGGACACTACAACTAATGAAAAACTGTTTTTT

J: TRBJ2-2
size: .
V: TRBV6-5
D: .
CDR3: CASSPGLGNTGELFF
DNA: TGTGCCAGCAGTCCAGGATTGGGCAACACCGGGGAGCTGTTTTTT

J: TRBJ2-2
size: .
V: TRBV4-3
D: .
CDR3: CASSQDPGRNTGELFF
DNA: TGCGCCAGCAGCCAAGATCCAGGACGAAACACCGGGGAGCTGTTTTTT

J: TRBJ2-3
size: .
V: TRBV14
D: .
CDR3: CASSQVKRGTSYTDTQYF
DNA: TGTGCCAGCAGCCAAGTGAAACGGGGGACCTCCTACACAGATACGCAGTATTTT

J: TRBJ1-5
size: .
V: TRBV9
D: .
CDR3: CASSPPPQHF
DNA: TGTGCCAGCAGCCCTCCTCCCCAGCATTTT

J: TRBJ2-7
size: .
V: TRBV7-2
D: .
CDR3: CASSLFRIYEQYF
DNA: TGTGCCAGCAGCCTATTTAGGATTTACGAGCAGTACTTC

J: TRBJ2-1
size: .
V: TRBV28
D: .
CDR3: CASRRQLSRLNEQFF
DNA: TGTGCCAGCAGACGACAGCTAAGTAGGCTTAATGAGCAGTTCTTC

J: TRBJ1-5
size: .
V: TRBV28
D: .
CDR3: CASSFRFGDSALYSNQPQHF
DNA: TGTGCCAGCAGTTTTCGTTTCGGAGACAGCGCCCTATATAGCAATCAGCCCCAGCATTTT

J: TRBJ2-7
size: .
V: TRBV7-2
D: TRBD2
CDR3: CASSLGGASGDPYEQYF
DNA: TGTGCCAGCAGCTTAGGGGGGGCTAGCGGGGATCCCTACGAGCAGTACTTC

J: TRBJ2-7
size: .
V: TRBV2
D: .
CDR3: CASSGGTTIYEQYF
DNA: TGTGCCAGCAGTGGGGGGACGACAATCTACGAGCAGTACTTC

J: TRBJ2-2
size: .
V: TRBV7-9
D: TRBD1
CDR3: CASSLEGQVTGELFF
DNA: TGTGCCAGCAGCTTAGAGGGACAGGTCACCGGGGAGCTGTTTTTT

J: TRBJ1-5
size: .
V: TRBV7-8
D: .
CDR3: CASSLSPRTANQPQHF
DNA: TGTGCCAGCAGCTTATCCCCACGGACAGCAAATCAGCCCCAGCATTTT

J: TRBJ1-5
size: .
V: TRBV15
D: .
CDR3: CATSRLGGGGQPQHF
DNA: TGTGCCACCAGCAGATTGGGGGGGGGCGGGCAGCCCCAGCATTTT

J: TRBJ1-5
size: .
V: TRBV5-1
D: .
CDR3: CASSLGGYSNQPQHF
DNA: TGCGCCAGCAGCTTGGGGGGTTATAGCAATCAGCCCCAGCATTTT

J: TRBJ1-3
size: .
V: TRBV7-9
D: .
CDR3: CASSLVVDGNTIYF
DNA: TGTGCCAGCAGCTTAGTGGTGGATGGAAACACCATATATTTT

J: TRBJ1-5
size: .
V: TRBV7-2
D: TRBD1
CDR3: CASSAAGTVKGQPQHF
DNA: TGTGCCAGCAGCGCCGCCGGGACAGTGAAGGGGCAGCCCCAGCATTTT

J: TRBJ2-7
size: .
V: TRBV7-2
D: .
CDR3: CASSLGGGTVSYEQYF
DNA: TGTGCCAGCAGCTTAGGAGGTGGGACGGTCTCCTACGAGCAGTACTTC

J: TRBJ1-2
size: .
V: TRBV28
D: .
CDR3: CASSFAGRYGYTF
DNA: TGTGCCAGCAGTTTCGCAGGGAGGTATGGCTACACCTTC

J: TRBJ2-7
size: .
V: TRBV6-1
D: .
CDR3: CASSSYYEQYF
DNA: TGTGCCAGCAGTTCCTACTACGAGCAGTACTTC

J: TRBJ2-3
size: .
V: TRBV7-2
D: .
CDR3: CASSLLLGSTDTQYF
DNA: TGTGCCAGCAGCTTATTACTAGGTAGCACAGATACGCAGTATTTT

J: TRBJ2-2
size: .
V: TRBV5-1
D: TRBD1
CDR3: CASRGTANTGELFF
DNA: TGCGCCAGCAGAGGGACAGCGAACACCGGGGAGCTGTTTTTT

J: TRBJ2-7
size: .
V: TRBV7-2
D: .
CDR3: CASSSQTRNEQYF
DNA: TGTGCCAGCAGTTCACAGACTAGAAACGAGCAGTACTTC

J: TRBJ1-5
size: .
V: TRBV6-1
D: .
CDR3: CASTRQLNQPQHF
DNA: TGTGCCAGTACAAGACAGCTCAATCAGCCCCAGCATTTT

J: TRBJ2-1
size: .
V: TRBV5-1
D: .
CDR3: CASSLVGEAYNEQFF
DNA: TGCGCCAGCAGCTTAGTGGGAGAGGCCTACAATGAGCAGTTCTTC

J: TRBJ2-3
size: .
V: TRBV6-4
D: TRBD2
CDR3: CASSQEAGDGGNTQYF
DNA: TGTGCCAGCAGTCAGGAAGCGGGAGACGGAGGAAATACGCAGTATTTT

J: TRBJ2-2
size: .
V: TRBV7-2
D: .
CDR3: CASSLGANTGELFF
DNA: TGTGCCAGCAGCTTAGGGGCGAACACCGGGGAGCTGTTTTTT

J: TRBJ1-1
size: .
V: TRBV16
D: .
CDR3: CASSQIGRVGEDTEAFF
DNA: TGTGCCAGCAGCCAAATCGGCCGTGTAGGGGAGGACACTGAAGCTTTCTTT

J: TRBJ2-5
size: once
V: TRBV4-3
D: TRBD2
CDR3: CASSQGGYSGRGETQYF
DNA: TGCGCCAGCAGCCAAGGGGGGTACAGCGGGAGGGGTGAGACCCAGTACTTC

J: TRBJ2-7
size: .
V: TRBV28
D: .
CDR3: CASSLLPRSSYEQYF
DNA: TGTGCCAGCAGTTTATTACCTAGGAGCTCCTACGAGCAGTACTTC

J: TRBJ2-7
size: .
V: TRBV19
D: TRBD2
CDR3: CASSADARTSGFYEQYF
DNA: TGTGCCAGTAGTGCAGATGCCCGGACTAGCGGGTTTTACGAGCAGTACTTC

J: TRBJ2-5
size: .
V: TRBV5-1
D: .
CDR3: CASSPRTTQETQYF
DNA: TGCGCCAGCAGCCCCCGGACAACCCAAGAGACCCAGTACTTC

J: TRBJ2-5
size: once
V: TRBV4-3
D: TRBD2
CDR3: CASSRGASGSSETQYF
DNA: TGCGCCAGCAGCCGGGGGGCTAGCGGGAGTTCAGAGACCCAGTACTTC

J: TRBJ2-2
size: once
V: TRBV9
D: .
CDR3: CASSVAGANTGELFF
DNA: TGTGCCAGCAGCGTAGCAGGCGCGAACACCGGGGAGCTGTTTTTT

J: TRBJ2-7
size: .
V: TRBV28
D: .
CDR3: CASSTRRNSYEQYF
DNA: TGTGCCAGCAGTACCAGACGGAATTCCTACGAGCAGTACTTC

J: TRBJ1-5
size: .
V: TRBV7-9
D: .
CDR3: CASSYFYQPQHF
DNA: TGTGCCAGCAGCTATTTTTATCAGCCCCAGCATTTT

J: TRBJ1-1
size: .
V: TRBV7-2
D: .
CDR3: CASERGLNTEAFF
DNA: TGTGCCAGCGAGCGCGGCCTCAACACTGAAGCTTTCTTT

J: TRBJ2-1
size: .
V: TRBV11-3
D: TRBD2
CDR3: CASSLRAGAYNEQFF
DNA: TGTGCCAGCAGCTTGAGGGCGGGAGCTTACAATGAGCAGTTCTTC

J: TRBJ2-7
size: .
V: TRBV11-2
D: TRBD2
CDR3: CASSFGRVGEQYF
DNA: TGTGCCAGCAGCTTCGGGAGGGTCGGCGAGCAGTACTTC

J: TRBJ2-7
size: .
V: TRBV5-5
D: .
CDR3: CASSLAGPYEQYF
DNA: TGTGCCAGCAGCTTGGCAGGGCCCTACGAGCAGTACTTC

J: TRBJ2-7
size: .
V: TRBV6-1
D: TRBD2
CDR3: CASSEALAPYEQYF
DNA: TGTGCCAGCAGTGAAGCACTAGCGCCCTACGAGCAGTACTTC